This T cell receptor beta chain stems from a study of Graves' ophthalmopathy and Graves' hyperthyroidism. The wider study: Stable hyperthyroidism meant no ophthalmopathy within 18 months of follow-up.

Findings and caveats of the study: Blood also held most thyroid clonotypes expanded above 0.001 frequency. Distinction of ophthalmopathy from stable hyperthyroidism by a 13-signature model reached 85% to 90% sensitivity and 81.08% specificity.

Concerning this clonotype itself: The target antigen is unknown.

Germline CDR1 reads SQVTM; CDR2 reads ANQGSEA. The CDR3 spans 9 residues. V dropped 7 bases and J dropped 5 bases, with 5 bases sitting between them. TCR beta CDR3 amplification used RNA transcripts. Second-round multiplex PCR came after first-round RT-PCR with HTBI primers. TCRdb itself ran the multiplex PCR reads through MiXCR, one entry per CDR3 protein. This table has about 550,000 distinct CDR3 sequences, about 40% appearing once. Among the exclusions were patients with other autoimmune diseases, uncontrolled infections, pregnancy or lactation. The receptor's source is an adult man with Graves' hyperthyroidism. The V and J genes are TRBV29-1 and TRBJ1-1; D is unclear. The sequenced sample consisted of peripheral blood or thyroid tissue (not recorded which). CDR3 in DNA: TGCAGCGGGAGGACTGAAGCTTTCTTT. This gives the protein CSGRTEAFF.